The 24 T cell receptor beta chains below were found in one sample sequenced in a study of human T cells and chemical hapten exposure. As to time point: patch test 1, 2 weeks after DPC sensitization. This sample's treatment: therapeutic diphenylcyclopropenone sensitization with weekly scalp DPC. One entry per CDR3 protein, called by TCRdb with MiXCR from the RACE reads. The sample shows around 190,000 distinct CDR3 sequences, around 22% of them seen only once. The source was whole blood, collected in connection with sensitization to the hapten diphenylcyclopropenone (DPC). The receptors originated from a woman aged 45-59 years with alopecia areata. Some clones in this sample may be carry-over from other donors' samples.

V and J are TRBV5-1 and TRBJ2-2, with a tentative D call TRBD2 (5 bases). V was trimmed by 2 bases and J by 0 bases, leaving 8 bases between them. This CDR3 has 15 residues. Germline values: CDR1 SGHRS, CDR2 YFSETQ. The CDR3 reads CASSLAVTNTGELFF. Here the CDR3 DNA reads TGCGCCAGCAGCTTAGCGGTCACGAACACCGGGGAGCTGTTTTTT. The full variable domain, completed using reference TRBV5-1 and TRBJ2-2, is KAGVTQTPRYLIKTRGQQVTLSCSPISGHRSVSWYQQTPGQGLQFLFEYFSETQRNKGNFPGRFSGRQFSNSRSEMNVSTLELGDSALYLCASSLAVTNTGELFFGEGSRLTVL.

This clonotype has only a few counts. The V gene is TRBV20-1, the J gene TRBJ2-7; 11 nucleotides agree with TRBD2. V dropped 6 bases and J dropped 4; count of bases not matched to a gene: 5. Per germline, CDR1 DFQATT and CDR2 SNEGSKA (reference sequence). The CDR3 has 13 amino acids. The CDR3 protein is CSARGLAVYEQYF. CDR3 nucleotides: TGCAGTGCAAGGGGACTAGCGGTATACGAGCAGTACTTC.

This clonotype occurred a few times. V and J are TRBV7-2 and TRBJ2-3; the match to TRBD1 covers 9 bases. The CDR3 is made up of 14 amino acids. The V gene end was trimmed by 9 bases and the J gene end by 3 bases; junction bases not matched to a gene: 7. Germline loops: CDR1 SGHTA, CDR2 FQGNSA. CDR3 nucleotides: TGTGCCAGTCTATGGGACAGGGCAACAGATACGCAGTATTTT. This translates into CASLWDRATDTQYF.

The table lists this clonotype with a few counts. CDR3 DNA: TGTGCCAGCAGCTTAAGGGGCGATCAGCCCCAGCATTTT. Its protein product is CASSLRGDQPQHF. The V gene is TRBV7-9, the J gene TRBJ1-5; D is possibly TRBD1 (5 bases). With 2 bases removed from V and 5 bases from J, the gap between germline ends came to 7 bases. The V gene's germline CDR1 is SEHNR and CDR2 FQNEAQ (reference sequence). This CDR3 has 13 residues. Full variable domain (rest looked up from reference TRBV7-9 and TRBJ1-5): DTGVSQNPRHKITKRGQNVTFRCDPISEHNRLYWYRQTLGQGPEFLTYFQNEAQLEKSRLLSDRFSAERPKGSFSTLEIQRTEQGDSAMYLCASSLRGDQPQHFGDGTRLSIL.

The chain carries TRBV11-2 and TRBJ1-2; a possible D gene is TRBD1 (5 bases). CDR3 size: 11 residues. Looked up from germline, CDR1 is SGHAT and CDR2 is FQNNGV. Between the trimmed V and J ends, which lost 3 bases and 7 bases, there was a span of 6 bases. The CDR3 sequence is CASSLGTGYTF. The CDR3 DNA sequence: TGTGCCAGCAGCTTGGGGACTGGCTACACCTTC.

This clonotype showed up just a few times. This chain links TRBV7-9 with TRBJ2-3, with D possibly matching TRBD2 (5 bases). The V end lost 0 bases, the J end lost 1 base, and 8 bases lay between the germline ends. This CDR3 spans 15 amino acids. Per the germline V gene, CDR1 is SEHNR and CDR2 is FQNEAQ (reference sequence). The CDR3 sequence is CASSLALARTDTQYF. As DNA, the CDR3 is TGTGCCAGCAGCTTAGCCCTAGCCCGCACAGATACGCAGTATTTT.

This clonotype was counted a few times. The gene calls are TRBV30 and TRBJ1-6; 9 nucleotides line up with TRBD1. Germline values: CDR1 GTSNPN, CDR2 SVGIG (reference sequence). J lost 11 bases, V lost 8 bases, and 4 bases had no gene match. The CDR3 sequence is 11 residues long. CDR3 in amino acids: CAVDRGAPLHF. DNA for the CDR3: TGTGCCGTCGACAGGGGGGCACCCCTCCACTTT.

The J gene is TRBJ2-2, the V gene TRBV5-1; D perhaps matches TRBD2 (7 bases). Trimming removed 4 bases from V and 4 bases from J, with 17 bases in between. The CDR3 is made up of 16 amino acids. CDR1 is SGHRS, CDR2 YFSETQ, per germline. The CDR3 region is CASSPPGGQSTGELFF. The CDR3 bases are TGCGCCAGCAGCCCTCCGGGGGGCCAAAGCACCGGGGAGCTGTTTTTT.

Here the CDR3 reads CASMGSVGAVTNYGYTF. The CDR3 bases are TGTGCCAGCATGGGATCGGTGGGGGCGGTTACTAACTATGGCTACACCTTC. The chain carries TRBV25-1 and TRBJ1-2; perhaps TRBD1 as D (6 bases). Deletions cut 7 bases from V and 0 bases from J, with 21 bases between. Germline V CDR1 and CDR2: MGHDK, SYGVNS. The CDR3 runs to 17 residues.

The rearrangement joins TRBV5-1 to TRBJ2-5; D ambiguous. Germline V gene data show CDR1 as SGHRS and CDR2 as YFSETQ. The CDR3 consists of 14 residues. The V gene lost 1 base and the J gene lost 4 bases, with 11 bases spanning the gap. The CDR3 DNA follows: TGCGCCAGCAGCTTGCGGACGGCCCCAGAGACCCAGTACTTC. This encodes CASSLRTAPETQYF.

The genes are TRBV25-1 and TRBJ2-7; weak D call: TRBD1 (5 bases). The CDR3 spans 15 residues. Germline V lookup: CDR1 MGHDK, CDR2 SYGVNS. The V and J ends lost 4 bases and 6 bases respectively, with 19 bases between them. The CDR3 here is CASSGSQGPQGEQYF. The CDR3 bases are TGTGCCAGCAGTGGCTCCCAGGGTCCCCAGGGCGAGCAGTACTTC.

This clonotype appeared a few times. V gene TRBV20-1 combines with J gene TRBJ2-1, with 13 nucleotides matching TRBD2. In germline, CDR1 is DFQATT, CDR2 SNEGSKA (reference sequence). The CDR3 is 14 amino acids. Trimming took 5 bases from V and 8 from J; bases not matched to a gene: 6. The CDR3 region has the DNA TGCAGTGCTCTTGGGACTAGCGGGATAGATGAGCAGTTCTTC. Its protein product is CSALGTSGIDEQFF.

The V gene is TRBV20-1, the J gene TRBJ2-3; D unresolved. The CDR3 has 12 amino acids. CDR1 and CDR2 (germline): DFQATT, SNEGSKA (reference sequence). The V and J ends lost 7 bases and 0 bases respectively, with 8 bases between them. In DNA, the CDR3 is TGCAGTGTGGGCGGTAGCACAGATACGCAGTATTTT. Protein product: CSVGGSTDTQYF.

This clonotype has only a few counts. This chain uses TRBV6-1 with TRBJ1-6; no clear D. This CDR3 contains 16 residues. Deletions cut 1 base from V and 10 bases from J, with 17 bases between. Per germline, CDR1 MNHNS and CDR2 SASEGT. The CDR3 is CASSEVYPSDGSPLHF. The CDR3 coding sequence is TGTGCCAGCAGTGAAGTGTATCCTTCGGACGGATCACCCCTCCACTTT.

This clonotype was counted a few times. This sequence joins TRBV2 and TRBJ2-1, with 12 positions matching TRBD2. The trim removed 9 bases at V and 0 bases at J, leaving 21 bases unmatched. The CDR3 totals 21 residues. Germline V gives CDR1 SNHLY, CDR2 FYNNEI. The CDR3 spells CARPVPPGGLAGSGSYNEQFF. The CDR3 region has the DNA TGTGCCAGGCCCGTACCCCCCGGAGGACTAGCGGGATCGGGCTCCTACAATGAGCAGTTCTTC.

The chain couples TRBV27 to TRBJ1-1, with 8 bases lining up with TRBD1. Germline V gene sequence: CDR1 MNHEY, CDR2 SMNVEV (reference sequence). J was trimmed by 11 bases and V by 6 bases; bases with no gene match: 11. This CDR3 region has 13 residues. The DNA for the CDR3 is TGTGCCAGCAGCCAAGACGTCAGGGGGCGGGCTTTCTTT. Protein: CASSQDVRGRAFF.

This rearrangement joins TRBV28 to TRBJ2-1, with unresolved D. Germline CDR1 is MDHEN and CDR2 is SYDVKM. Trimming removed 6 bases from V and 3 bases from J, with 12 bases in between. The CDR3 runs to 14 residues. CDR3 coding DNA: TGTGCCAGCAGCCCCCAATGGCACTACAATGAGCAGTTCTTC. It specifies CASSPQWHYNEQFF.

The J gene is TRBJ2-2, the V gene TRBV9, with 10 bases matching TRBD2. The J segment lost 3 bases and the V segment lost 4 bases, leaving 3 bases of the junction unmatched. Germline-derived CDR1 and CDR2 are SGDLS and YYNGEE. This CDR3 is built from 15 residues. The CDR3 spells CASSLAGGDTGELFF. CDR3 nucleotide sequence: TGTGCCAGCAGCTTAGCGGGAGGAGACACCGGGGAGCTGTTTTTT.

The V call is TRBV12-3 or TRBV12-4, the J call TRBJ2-3; 8 bases match TRBD2. V gave up 4 bases and J gave up 2 bases; unmatched junction bases: 8. The CDR3 is 16 residues long. The chain's CDR3 is CASSSGGRTHTDTQYF. The CDR3 bases are TGTGCCAGCAGTTCTGGCGGGAGGACGCACACAGATACGCAGTATTTT.

This rearrangement joins TRBV14 to TRBJ2-7; maybe TRBD1 (6 bases). Trimming removed 4 bases from V and 1 base from J, with 17 bases in between. Germline lookup yields CDR1 SGHDN and CDR2 FVKESK. The CDR3 length is 16 residues. CDR3 region: CASSRLGQSLSYEQYF. CDR3 in DNA: TGTGCCAGCAGCCGATTAGGACAGTCTCTATCCTACGAGCAGTACTTC.

This clonotype was seen a few times. The rearrangement links TRBV27 to TRBJ1-1; the match to TRBD1 covers 9 bases. The V segment lost 4 bases and the J segment 2 bases; nucleotides outside the gene matches: 5. CDR3 length: 15 amino acids. Germline CDR1 reads MNHEY; CDR2 reads SMNVEV (reference sequence). The CDR3 loop reads CASSSGTGFNTEAFF. The DNA for the CDR3 is TGTGCCAGCAGTTCCGGGACAGGGTTTAACACTGAAGCTTTCTTT.

This clonotype showed up just a few times. The rearrangement links TRBV9 to TRBJ2-7; D is undetermined. V gave up 3 bases and J gave up 3 bases, with 10 bases separating them. Per the germline V gene, CDR1 is SGDLS and CDR2 is YYNGEE. CDR3 size: 13 residues. CDR3 in DNA: TGTGCCAGCAGCGCCACGGGCCTCTACGAGCAGTACTTC. Protein product: CASSATGLYEQYF.

This clonotype was counted a few times. This sequence joins TRBV12-3 or TRBV12-4 and TRBJ1-6; D is unclear. The ends were cut back, 6 bases at V and 6 bases at J, with 6 bases in the middle. The CDR3 runs 12 residues. Written as DNA, the CDR3 is TGTGCCAGCAGACGACCTAATTCACCCCTCCACTTT. This encodes CASRRPNSPLHF.

The table lists this clonotype with a few counts. CDR3 region: CASSAAGGVVNEQFF. CDR3 DNA sequence: TGTGCCAGCAGTGCGGCAGGGGGAGTGGTAAATGAGCAGTTCTTC. This chain links TRBV27 with TRBJ2-1; 7 bases align to TRBD1. The CDR3 covers 15 residues. In germline, CDR1 is MNHEY, CDR2 SMNVEV (reference sequence). V shed 5 bases and J 7 bases; nucleotides not matched to a gene: 11.